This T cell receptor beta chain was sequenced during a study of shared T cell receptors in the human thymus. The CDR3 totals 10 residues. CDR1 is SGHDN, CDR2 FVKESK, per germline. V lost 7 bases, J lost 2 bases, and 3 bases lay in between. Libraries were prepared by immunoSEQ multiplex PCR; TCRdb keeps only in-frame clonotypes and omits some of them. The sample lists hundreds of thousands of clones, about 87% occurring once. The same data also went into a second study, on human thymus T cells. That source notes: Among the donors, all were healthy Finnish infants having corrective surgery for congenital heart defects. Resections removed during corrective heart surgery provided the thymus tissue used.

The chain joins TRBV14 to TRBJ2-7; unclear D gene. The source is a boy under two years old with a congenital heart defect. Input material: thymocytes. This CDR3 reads CASTPYEQYF. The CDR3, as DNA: TGTGCCAGCACTCCCTACGAGCAGTACTTC.